This T cell receptor beta chain derives from a study of T-cell memory formation after mild COVID-19. Points from the study as a whole: Contracting CD4+ clones were located mainly in CM and EM, and CD8+ clones in EMRA. Clones contracting over day 15 to 85 were CD4/CD8 balanced, with later expanders leaning CD4+.

Concerning this clonotype itself: Its antigen is unknown.

Libraries for TCRalpha and TCRbeta carried sample barcodes and unique molecular identifiers via 5'RACE. In TCRdb, the 5' RACE reads were re-called with MiXCR into one record per CDR3 protein. The profile covers under 350,000 distinct CDR3 sequences, with about a sixth appearing a single time and more than 20% taken by the ten largest. There are 14 residues in the CDR3. V lost 5 bases and J 4 bases, leaving 12 bases between the germline ends. Looked up from germline, CDR1 is SEHNR and CDR2 is FQNEAQ (reference sequence). The TCR originated in a young man who had mild COVID-19 (a few samples of this study predate the infection). Cell type and time point are not known. This chain joins TRBV7-9 and TRBJ2-4, with D tentatively TRBD1 (6 bases). The sequencing input was PBMCs or a T cell subset sorted from them (not recorded which). The CDR3 spells CASSKDSSKNIQYF. The CDR3 region has the DNA TGTGCCAGCAGCAAGGACAGTTCAAAAAACATTCAGTACTTC.